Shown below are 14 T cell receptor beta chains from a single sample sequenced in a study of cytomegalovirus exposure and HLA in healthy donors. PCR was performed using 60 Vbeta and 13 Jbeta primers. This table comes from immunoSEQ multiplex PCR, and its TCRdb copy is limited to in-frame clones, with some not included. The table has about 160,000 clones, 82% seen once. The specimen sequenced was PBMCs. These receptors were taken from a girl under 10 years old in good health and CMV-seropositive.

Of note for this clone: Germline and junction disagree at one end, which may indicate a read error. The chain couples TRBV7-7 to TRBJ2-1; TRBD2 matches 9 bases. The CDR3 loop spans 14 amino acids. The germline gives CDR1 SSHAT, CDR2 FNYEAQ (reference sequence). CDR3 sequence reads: CASSLGTSQNEQFF. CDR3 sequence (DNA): TGTGCTAGCAGCTTGGGGACTAGCCAGAATGAGCAGTTCTTC.

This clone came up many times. CDR3 sequence: CASSVPISGANVLTF. Written as DNA, the CDR3 is TGTGCCAGTAGTGTTCCCATCTCTGGGGCCAACGTCCTGACTTTC. V and J are TRBV19 and TRBJ2-6; D is undetermined. Germline V gives CDR1 LNHDA, CDR2 SQIVND (reference sequence). The CDR3 contains 15 residues. V was trimmed by 5 bases and J by 0 bases, leaving 8 bases between them. The full variable domain, rest sourced from reference TRBV19 and TRBJ2-6, is DGGITQSPKYLFRKEGQNVTLSCEQNLNHDAMYWYRQDPGQGLRLIYYSQIVNDFQKGDIAEGYSVSREKKESFPLTVTSAQKNPTAFYLCASSVPISGANVLTFGAGSRLTVL.

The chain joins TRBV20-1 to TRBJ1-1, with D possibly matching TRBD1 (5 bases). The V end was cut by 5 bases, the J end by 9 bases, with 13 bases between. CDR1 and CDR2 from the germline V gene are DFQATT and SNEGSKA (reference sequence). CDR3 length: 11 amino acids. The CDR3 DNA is TGCAGTGCTGAGACAGTATATCAAGCTTTCTTT. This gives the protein CSAETVYQAFF.

The CDR3 sequence is CASTLQGNEQYF. DNA for the CDR3: TGTGCCAGCACTCTACAGGGAAACGAGCAGTACTTC. The chain carries TRBV2 and TRBJ2-7, with D possibly TRBD1 on 6 matching bases. This CDR3 has 12 amino acids. V lost 7 bases, J lost 5 bases, and 12 bases lay in between. Germline V gene sequence: CDR1 SNHLY, CDR2 FYNNEI. The variable domain in full, completed from reference TRBV2 and TRBJ2-7, reads EPEVTQTPSHQVTQMGQEVILRCVPISNHLYFYWYRQILGQKVEFLVSFYNNEISEKSEIFDDQFSVERPDGSNFTLKIRSTKLEDSAMYFCASTLQGNEQYFGPGTRLTVT.

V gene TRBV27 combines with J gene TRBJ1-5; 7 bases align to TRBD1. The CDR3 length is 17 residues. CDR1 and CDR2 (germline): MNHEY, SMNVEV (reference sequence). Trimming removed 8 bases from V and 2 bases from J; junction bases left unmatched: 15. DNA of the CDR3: TGTGCCAGCTCCCCAGGGGGGCCCGGGGGTGGCAATCAGCCCCAGCATTTT. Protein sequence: CASSPGGPGGGNQPQHF.

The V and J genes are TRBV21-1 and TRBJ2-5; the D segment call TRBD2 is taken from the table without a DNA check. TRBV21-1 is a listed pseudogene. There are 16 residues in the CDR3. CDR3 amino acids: CASSKRTSGRQETQYF. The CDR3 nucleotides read TGTGCCAGCAGCAAAAGGACTAGCGGTAGGCAAGAGACCCAGTACTTC.

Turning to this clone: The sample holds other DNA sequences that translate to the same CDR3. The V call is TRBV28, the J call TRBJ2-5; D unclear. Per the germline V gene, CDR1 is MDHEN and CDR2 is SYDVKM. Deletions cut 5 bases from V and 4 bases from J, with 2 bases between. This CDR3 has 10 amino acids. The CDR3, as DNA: TGTGCCAGCAGTCGAGAGACCCAGTACTTC. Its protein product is CASSRETQYF.

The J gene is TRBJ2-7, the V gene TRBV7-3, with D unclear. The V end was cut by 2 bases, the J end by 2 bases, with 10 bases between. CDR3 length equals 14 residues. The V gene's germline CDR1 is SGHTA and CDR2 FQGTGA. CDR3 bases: TGTGCCAGCAGCTTAGCCCGGGTGCCCTACGAGCAGTACTTC. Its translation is CASSLARVPYEQYF.

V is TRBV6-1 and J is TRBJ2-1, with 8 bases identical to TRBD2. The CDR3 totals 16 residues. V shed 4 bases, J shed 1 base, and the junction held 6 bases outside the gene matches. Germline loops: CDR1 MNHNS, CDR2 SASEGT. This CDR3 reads CASSARRGGSYNEQFF. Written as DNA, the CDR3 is TGTGCCAGCAGTGCCCGACGGGGGGGGTCCTACAATGAGCAGTTCTTC.

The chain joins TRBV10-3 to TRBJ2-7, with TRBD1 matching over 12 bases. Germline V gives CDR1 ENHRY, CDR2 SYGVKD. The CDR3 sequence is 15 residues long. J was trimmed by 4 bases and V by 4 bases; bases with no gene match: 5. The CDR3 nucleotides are TGTGCCATCAGTGCCCCGGGACAGGGGGCTTACGAGCAGTACTTC. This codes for CAISAPGQGAYEQYF.

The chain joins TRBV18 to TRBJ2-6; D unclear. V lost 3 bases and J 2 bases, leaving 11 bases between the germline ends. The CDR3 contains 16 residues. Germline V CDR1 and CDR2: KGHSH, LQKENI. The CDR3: CASSPRRRAGANVLTF. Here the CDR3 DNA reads TGTGCCAGCTCACCTCGTAGGAGAGCTGGGGCCAACGTCCTGACTTTC.

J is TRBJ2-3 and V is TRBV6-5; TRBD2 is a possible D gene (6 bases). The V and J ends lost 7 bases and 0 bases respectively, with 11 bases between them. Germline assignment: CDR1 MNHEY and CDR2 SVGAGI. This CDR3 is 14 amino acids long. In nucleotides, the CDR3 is TGTGCCAGCAAGGCGGGACCCAGCACAGATACGCAGTATTTT. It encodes CASKAGPSTDTQYF.

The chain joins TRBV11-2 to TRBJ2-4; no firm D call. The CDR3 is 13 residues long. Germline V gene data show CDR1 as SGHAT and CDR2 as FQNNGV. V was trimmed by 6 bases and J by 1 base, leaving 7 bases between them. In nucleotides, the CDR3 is TGTGCCAGCAGTCCTGTCGCCAAAAACATTCAGTACTTC. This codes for CASSPVAKNIQYF.

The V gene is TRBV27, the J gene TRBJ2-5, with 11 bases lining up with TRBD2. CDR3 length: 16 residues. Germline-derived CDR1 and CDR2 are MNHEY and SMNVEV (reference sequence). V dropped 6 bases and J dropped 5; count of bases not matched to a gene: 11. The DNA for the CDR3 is TGTGCCAGCAGCTATCGGGGACTAGCGGCCCGGGAGACCCAGTACTTC. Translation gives CASSYRGLAARETQYF.